This TCR beta chain was sequenced in a study of blood T cell repertoires in COVID-19. Sequencing used immunoSEQ multiplex PCR; TCRdb keeps in-frame clones, though not all of them. This sample has around 320,000 clones, with 85% to 90% found just once. The CDR3 is 14 residues long. Per germline, CDR1 LNHDA and CDR2 SQIVND (reference sequence). Unmatched junction bases numbered 4, after V lost 4 bases and J lost 5 bases. The source of this sequence is a woman in her 30s with COVID-19, enrolled during active disease. Specimen: peripheral blood. The gene calls are TRBV19 and TRBJ1-1; 10 nucleotides match TRBD1. CDR3 sequence: CASSTGTGVTEAFF. CDR3 DNA: TGTGCCAGTAGTACAGGGACAGGGGTGACTGAAGCTTTCTTT. The variable domain in full, completed from reference TRBV19 and TRBJ1-1, reads DGGITQSPKYLFRKEGQNVTLSCEQNLNHDAMYWYRQDPGQGLRLIYYSQIVNDFQKGDIAEGYSVSREKKESFPLTVTSAQKNPTAFYLCASSTGTGVTEAFFGQGTRLTVV.